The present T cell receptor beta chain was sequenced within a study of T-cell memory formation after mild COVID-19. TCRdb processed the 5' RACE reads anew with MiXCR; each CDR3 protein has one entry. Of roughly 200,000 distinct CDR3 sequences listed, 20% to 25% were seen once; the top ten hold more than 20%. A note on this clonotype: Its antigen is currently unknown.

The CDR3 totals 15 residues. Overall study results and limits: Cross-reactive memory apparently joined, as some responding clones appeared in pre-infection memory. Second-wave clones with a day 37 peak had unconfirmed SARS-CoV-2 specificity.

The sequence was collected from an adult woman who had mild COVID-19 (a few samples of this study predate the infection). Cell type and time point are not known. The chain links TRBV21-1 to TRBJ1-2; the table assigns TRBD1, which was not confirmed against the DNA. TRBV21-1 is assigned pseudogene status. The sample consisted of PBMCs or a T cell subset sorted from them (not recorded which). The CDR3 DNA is TGTGCCAGCAGCTTACGGGTTATCAGGGGCTATGGCTACACCTTC. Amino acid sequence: CASSLRVIRGYGYTF.